Listed here is a single TCR beta chain. Its antigen is not yet known. Base qualities are not provided; no much larger clone lies one nucleotide away. According to the description, T-allo10 cells that came from the donor were anergic, were specific for host alloantigens, and could carry out alloantigen-specific suppression. The germline V gene encodes CDR1 KGHSH and CDR2 LQKENI. V is reduced by 6 bases and J by 0 bases, leaving a spacing of 8 bases between them. Including cysteine and phenylalanine, the CDR3 has 13 amino acids. The CDR3 DNA has 39 bases and is translated from base 1. This sample was sequenced with an Illumina MiSeq. The public reads were run again by TCRdb, first through fastp at Q25 and then through MiXCR, and only productive beta chains were kept. Rows matching on CDR3 protein sequence are summarized as one entry with the most common DNA and genes. In all, the sample holds 25,000 or so distinct CDR3 sequences, and 55% to 75% of those were seen once. Around 14% of the sample lies in the top ten.

These data belong to a study of type 1 regulatory T cells (dated by TCRdb to the early 2020s). Regarding the research as a whole: An in vitro protocol by which a Tr1-enriched, alloantigen-specific CD4 T cell product named T-allo10 was generated was characterized in the study. Patients with hematological malignancies who were receiving allogeneic hematopoietic stem cell transplantation were the group in which T-allo10 was being clinically evaluated.

Input material: cultured T cells, either the whole culture or a sorted T cell fraction (not recorded which). The label giving this sample's cell subset or site can be read as: Tr1-enriched cell product generated in vitro against host alloantigens. In this chain, TRBV18 is recombined with TRBJ2-5, with TRBD1 perhaps the D gene, on 6 matching bases. The receptor was isolated from a human donor in good health. CDR3 loop: CASSRDNQETQYF. The DNA sequence is given as TGTGCCAGCTCCAGGGACAACCAAGAGACCCAGTACTTC. The reference TRBV18 and TRBJ2-5 proteins fill in what lies around the CDR3, so the full variable domain reads NAGVMQNPRHLVRRRGQEARLRCSPMKGHSHVYWYRQLPEEGLKFMVYLQKENIIDESGMPKERFSAEFPKEGPSILRIQQVVRGDSAAYFCASSRDNQETQYFGPGTRLLVL.